These 8 T cell receptor beta chains originate from one sample sequenced in a study of response to subunit inactivated influenza vaccine. TCRdb independently ran MiXCR on the RT-PCR reads; one entry per CDR3 protein. The sample has more than 400,000 distinct CDR3 sequences, 6.5% to 8% seen once; the top ten hold about an eighth. The specimen was PBMCs from blood, collected around 25 months after vaccination. The receptor source for this set is a man aged 50 to 75 who received an inactivated influenza vaccine.

This clonotype was picked up many times. V and J are TRBV27 and TRBJ2-1; 10 nucleotides match TRBD2. V was clipped by 5 bases and J by 3 bases; unmatched bases: 4. The CDR3 is 15 residues long. Per the germline V gene, CDR1 is MNHEY and CDR2 is SMNVEV (reference sequence). The CDR3 is CASSPGLAVYNEQFF. In nucleotides, the CDR3 is TGTGCCAGCAGTCCCGGACTAGCGGTCTACAATGAGCAGTTCTTC.

This clonotype was detected a few times. The genes are TRBV20-1 and TRBJ2-3; tentatively, D is TRBD1 (6 bases). This CDR3 spans 15 amino acids. CDR1 is DFQATT, CDR2 SNEGSKA, per germline (reference sequence). Between the trimmed V and J ends, which lost 6 bases and 7 bases, there was a span of 23 bases. DNA for the CDR3: TGCAGTGCCCCGCTAGGTGGGGGCCCAGAGAATACGCAGTATTTT. Protein product: CSAPLGGGPENTQYF.

The table lists this clonotype with many counts. The genes are TRBV4-1 and TRBJ2-2; maybe TRBD1 (6 bases). The CDR3 length is 16 residues. CDR1 is MGHRA and CDR2 is YSYEKL in the germline V gene. Trimming took 3 bases from V and 3 from J, leaving 14 bases between them. The CDR3 nucleotides are TGCGCCAGCAGCCATCACCCAGGGGATTACACCGGGGAGCTGTTTTTT. It yields the protein CASSHHPGDYTGELFF.

Ten or more counts support this clonotype. The chain is built from TRBV2 and TRBJ1-2; TRBD1 is a possible D gene (5 bases). CDR1 and CDR2 (germline): SNHLY, FYNNEI. V was trimmed by 4 bases and J by 0 bases, leaving 12 bases between them. CDR3 length: 15 amino acids. CDR3: CASSVPGYTNYGYTF. Here the CDR3 DNA reads TGTGCCAGCAGTGTTCCAGGGTATACTAACTATGGCTACACCTTC.

The CDR3 coding sequence is TGTGCCAGCAGCCCCCGGACAGGGGCCTCTGGAAACACCATATATTTT. Encoded protein: CASSPRTGASGNTIYF. The chain combines TRBV3-1 with TRBJ1-3; TRBD1 aligns across 9 bases. V was clipped by 4 bases and J by 0 bases; unmatched bases: 4. The CDR3 is 16 amino acids. Germline V gene data show CDR1 as LGHDT and CDR2 as YNNKEL (reference sequence).

This clonotype has only a few counts. The chain uses TRBV29-1 and TRBJ2-1; D unclear. Between the trimmed V and J ends, which lost 0 bases and 9 bases, there was a span of 15 bases. Germline V lookup: CDR1 SQVTM, CDR2 ANQGSEA. This CDR3 region has 14 residues. The CDR3 sequence: CSVEDLGGTGEQFF. Written as DNA, the CDR3 is TGCAGCGTTGAAGACCTAGGTGGAACCGGTGAGCAGTTCTTC.

In its sample, this clonotype was seen a few times. The chain recombines TRBV11-2 with TRBJ2-7; unclear D gene. Trimming removed 5 bases from V and 2 bases from J, with 10 bases in between. Per the germline V gene, CDR1 is SGHAT and CDR2 is FQNNGV. The CDR3 runs to 13 residues. The CDR3 sequence: CASSPVPPYEQYF. The CDR3 coding sequence is TGTGCCAGCAGCCCAGTGCCCCCCTACGAGCAGTACTTC.

The sample holds a few counts of this clonotype. V and J are TRBV4-2 and TRBJ2-7, with 8 nucleotides matching TRBD2. Germline values: CDR1 LGHNA, CDR2 YNFKEQ. With V trimmed by 0 bases and J by 2 bases, 0 bases remained unmatched. The CDR3 is 14 residues long. The CDR3 is CASSQELAAYEQYF. The CDR3 DNA is TGTGCCAGCAGCCAAGAACTAGCGGCCTACGAGCAGTACTTC.